This is a list of T cell receptor beta chains from one sample in a study of blood T cell repertoires in COVID-19. Some clones are missing from TCRdb's copy, which holds only in-frame ones; the method was immunoSEQ multiplex PCR. The table lists over 250,000 clones, approximately 88% of them singletons. The sample comprised peripheral blood. These receptors were collected from a man aged 50 or older with acute or convalescent COVID-19. CDR3s include the opening cysteine and the closing phenylalanine or tryptophan. D genes are given only for firm matches. A row's size may be missing; if present it is once, few, many or a size class.

few,TRBV4-1,NA,TRBJ2-1,TGCGCCAGCAGCCAAGAATTCGAGCCCTACAATGAGCAGTTCTTC,CASSQEFEPYNEQFF
NA,TRBV5-4,TRBD1,TRBJ1-2,TGTGCCAGCAGCTTGGAGGGGGCGAGACACTATGGCTACACCTTC,CASSLEGARHYGYTF
once,TRBV2,TRBD1,TRBJ2-7,TGTGCCAGCAGTGAAGATAGGGGGCTAACCTACGAGCAGTACTTC,CASSEDRGLTYEQYF
NA,TRBV21-1,NA,TRBJ2-1,TGTGCCAGCAGCAGGCCTAGCGGGTTCTACAATGAGCAGTTCTTC,CASSRPSGFYNEQFF
NA,TRBV6-5,NA,TRBJ1-4,TGTGCCAGCAGAGCCCTCTCCTTTGAAAAACTGTTTTTT,CASRALSFEKLFF
few,TRBV2,TRBD1,TRBJ1-5,TGTGCCAGCGCCCGGACAGGGTTAGGCAATCAGCCCCAGCATTTT,CASARTGLGNQPQHF
NA,TRBV2,NA,TRBJ1-1,TGTGCCAGCTTGACGGGAGGAAGGGACCCAATGAACACTGAAGCTTTCTTT,CASLTGGRDPMNTEAFF
once,TRBV5-1,TRBD1,TRBJ1-1,TGCGCCAGCAGCTTGAGGGGACAGGGGCCTGGCAGTGAAGCTTTCTTT,CASSLRGQGPGSEAFF
NA,TRBV19,TRBD2,TRBJ2-3,TGTGCCAGTAGTCCCCCCCGGGGACTAGCGGGGGGTACAGATACGCAGTATTTT,CASSPPRGLAGGTDTQYF
once,TRBV27,TRBD1,TRBJ2-7,TGTGCCAGCAGTTTATCGACTTTCGGACAGGGCCTCAGCTCCTACGAGCAGTACTTC,CASSLSTFGQGLSSYEQYF
NA,TRBV18,TRBD1,TRBJ2-3,TGTGCCAGCTCACCGGCCGGACAGGGCACAGATACGCAGTATTTT,CASSPAGQGTDTQYF
NA,TRBV29-1,NA,TRBJ1-4,TGCAGCGTTGGAGGGAGGACTAATGAAAAACTGTTTTTT,CSVGGRTNEKLFF
NA,TRBV5-6,NA,TRBJ1-4,TGTGCCAGCAGCAACCGCGAGGGTAGAGATGAAAAACTGTTTTTT,CASSNREGRDEKLFF
NA,TRBV3-1/TRBV3-2,TRBD1,TRBJ2-7,TGTGCCAGCAGCAACGACAGGGGGCGCTTCGAGCAGTACTTC,CASSNDRGRFEQYF
NA,TRBV10-2,TRBD2,TRBJ2-7,TGCGCCAGCAGGCGGGGCGGGGGGACTCTCTCCGAGCAGTACTTC,CASRRGGGTLSEQYF
once,TRBV12-3/TRBV12-4,NA,TRBJ2-3,TGTGCCAGTACGGGGGCAGATACGCAGTATTTT,CASTGADTQYF
NA,TRBV7-2,NA,TRBJ2-3,TGTGCCAGCAGCTACCCCCGGGATTTCGCAGATACGCAGTATTTT,CASSYPRDFADTQYF
NA,TRBV19,TRBD1,TRBJ1-2,TGTGCCAGTAGCCGGGACAGATCTGGGTTTTATGGCTACACCTTC,CASSRDRSGFYGYTF
NA,TRBV5-5,NA,TRBJ1-5,TGTGCCAGCAGCTTGGAGATAGTAGTGGGCAATCAGCCCCAGCATTTT,CASSLEIVVGNQPQHF
NA,TRBV7-9,TRBD2,TRBJ2-3,TGTGCCAGCAGCCGAAGCGGGGGGGACACAGATACGCAGTATTTT,CASSRSGGDTDTQYF
NA,TRBV7-3,TRBD1,TRBJ1-2,TGTGCCAGCAGTTCGGACAGGAGGGAAGGCTACACCTTC,CASSSDRREGYTF
NA,TRBV5-4,NA,TRBJ1-6,TGTGCCAGCAGCGCGTCGTTCGAGAATTCACCCCTCCACTTT,CASSASFENSPLHF